One and the same sample provided the 19 T cell receptor beta chains below, sequenced in a study of blood T cells in healthy people across ages. The authors ran a second PCR of roughly 7 to 11 cycles using a sample-barcoded 5' primer and a J-beta primer mix. TCRdb re-analysed the 5' RACE reads in MiXCR, keeping a single row per CDR3 protein. Of 600,000 or so distinct CDR3 sequences listed, around 21% are singletons. Material: blood. The receptors derive from a man aged 65 to 79 in good health.

The chain carries TRBV20-1 and TRBJ2-7, with D possibly matching TRBD1 (6 bases). Trimming stripped 3 bases from V and 3 bases from J, with 9 bases between. Germline V gene sequence: CDR1 DFQATT, CDR2 SNEGSKA (reference sequence). The CDR3 totals 12 residues. CDR3 DNA sequence: TGCAGTGCTAGTCGGACAGACTACGAGCAGTACTTC. It encodes CSASRTDYEQYF.

This clonotype was detected only a few times. The rearrangement links TRBV10-3 to TRBJ2-7, with no clear D. Germline loops: CDR1 ENHRY, CDR2 SYGVKD. V shed 9 bases and J shed 4 bases, with 1 base lying between them. CDR3 size: 8 residues. The CDR3 DNA reads TGTGCCATATACGAGCAGTACTTC. Protein: CAIYEQYF.

The chain is built from TRBV6-6 and TRBJ2-3; TRBD2 aligns across 8 bases. Germline CDR1 MNHNY, CDR2 SVGAGI (reference sequence). V was clipped by 0 bases and J by 6 bases; unmatched bases: 8. This CDR3 contains 16 residues. For the CDR3, the DNA is TGTGCCAGCAGTTACTCGATCGGGAGGGCCGCGGATACGCAGTATTTT. Translated: CASSYSIGRAADTQYF.

This clonotype was observed many times. CDR3 sequence: CASSFKGVRTEAFF. The CDR3 DNA follows: TGTGCCAGCAGCTTTAAGGGGGTTCGCACTGAAGCTTTCTTT. The chain carries TRBV7-9 and TRBJ1-1, with a weak D call TRBD1 (6 bases). The CDR3 runs to 14 residues. V was trimmed by 3 bases and J by 4 bases, leaving 12 bases between them. CDR1 and CDR2 from the germline V gene are SEHNR and FQNEAQ (reference sequence).

The chain employs TRBV7-2 and TRBJ2-3; 10 bases are a match to TRBD2. Germline lookup yields CDR1 SGHTA and CDR2 FQGNSA. CDR3 length: 18 amino acids. V was clipped by 1 base and J by 2 bases; unmatched bases: 9. CDR3 DNA: TGTGCCAGCAGCTTAGTGGCTAGCGGGAGTGGGGACACAGATACGCAGTATTTT. It translates to CASSLVASGSGDTDTQYF.

This clonotype was seen many times. The chain recombines TRBV6-5 with TRBJ2-1; possible D gene TRBD2, 6 bases. The V end was cut by 5 bases, the J end by 9 bases, with 17 bases between. CDR3 length: 14 residues. Germline values: CDR1 MNHEY, CDR2 SVGAGI. The CDR3 DNA is TGTGCCAGCAGTCCCGGGACTTCCGTATTTGAGCAGTTCTTC. Translating gives CASSPGTSVFEQFF.

The chain recombines TRBV27 with TRBJ2-1, with 10 bases identical to TRBD2. Germline CDR1 reads MNHEY; CDR2 reads SMNVEV (reference sequence). CDR3 size: 16 residues. Trimming at V came to 4 bases and at J to 4 bases, leaving 7 bases not matched to a gene. For the CDR3, the DNA is TGTGCCAGCAGTTCCCCCGGGACTAGCGCTTACAATGAGCAGTTCTTC. Amino acid sequence: CASSSPGTSAYNEQFF.

This clonotype came up many times. The chain combines TRBV20-1 with TRBJ2-7; D perhaps matches TRBD2 (6 bases). V shed 6 bases and J shed 1 base, with 13 bases lying between them. This CDR3 is built from 13 residues. CDR1 and CDR2 from the germline V gene are DFQATT and SNEGSKA (reference sequence). In nucleotides, the CDR3 is TGCAGTGCCCGAGACGGGGGTTCCTACGAGCAGTACTTC. Protein sequence: CSARDGGSYEQYF.

This clonotype was seen many times. The chain has TRBV12-3 or TRBV12-4 and TRBJ2-7, with a weak D call TRBD1 (5 bases). V dropped 3 bases and J dropped 0 bases, with 9 bases sitting between them. The CDR3 spans 14 residues. CDR3 protein: CASSFGQGSYEQYF. CDR3 bases: TGTGCCAGCAGTTTCGGGCAGGGCTCCTACGAGCAGTACTTC.

There are many counts of this clonotype. V gene TRBV18 combines with J gene TRBJ2-2, with 8 bases fitting TRBD2. Losses at the gene ends were 6 bases for V and 1 base for J; bases not matched to a gene: 4. Germline lookup yields CDR1 KGHSH and CDR2 LQKENI. The length of the CDR3 is 15 residues. The CDR3 protein is CASSPGLGNTGELFF. The CDR3 nucleotides are TGTGCCAGCTCTCCGGGACTAGGGAACACCGGGGAGCTGTTTTTT.

The chain links TRBV6-1 to TRBJ1-6, with 7 nucleotides matching TRBD1. V gave up 7 bases and J gave up 6 bases; unmatched junction bases: 6. Germline V gene data show CDR1 as MNHNS and CDR2 as SASEGT. CDR3 length: 14 residues. The CDR3 spells CASNRDRSNSPLHF. The CDR3 nucleotides read TGTGCCAGCAATCGGGACAGAAGTAATTCACCCCTCCACTTT.

V usage is TRBV14 and J usage is TRBJ2-3, with 11 bases matching TRBD1. The V gene end was trimmed by 6 bases and the J gene end by 1 base; junction bases not matched to a gene: 12. Germline-derived CDR1 and CDR2 are SGHDN and FVKESK. The CDR3 contains 18 residues. CDR3 in amino acids: CASRNRDRGSEGTDTQYF. In DNA form, the CDR3 reads TGTGCCAGCAGAAACCGGGACAGGGGGTCCGAGGGCACAGATACGCAGTATTTT.

The V call is TRBV25-1, the J call TRBJ2-5; D remains ambiguous. The CDR3 extends over 14 amino acids. The V gene lost 3 bases and the J gene lost 1 base, with 9 bases spanning the gap. CDR1 and CDR2 from the germline V gene are MGHDK and SYGVNS. The DNA of the CDR3 is TGTGCCAGCAGTGATGGAACTATCCAAGAGACCCAGTACTTC. Its translation is CASSDGTIQETQYF.

The DNA of the CDR3 is TGCGCCAGCAGCCAGCCTTTAGAAGATACGCAGTATTTT. Amino acids: CASSQPLEDTQYF. The chain joins TRBV4-1 to TRBJ2-3; D remains ambiguous. Germline V gene lookup returns CDR1 MGHRA and CDR2 YSYEKL. This CDR3 is built from 13 residues. The V gene lost 3 bases and the J gene lost 5 bases, with 9 bases spanning the gap.

The chain uses TRBV29-1 and TRBJ1-1; D possibly corresponds to TRBD1 (6 bases). CDR1 is SQVTM and CDR2 is ANQGSEA in the germline V gene. Trimming cost V 7 bases and J 3 bases, with 18 bases left between them. CDR3 length: 14 amino acids. The CDR3 coding sequence is TGCAGCGCTGGTGGGGAGAACAGGGACACTGAAGCTTTCTTT. Encoded protein: CSAGGENRDTEAFF.

This clonotype showed up just a few times. This chain joins TRBV12-3 or TRBV12-4 and TRBJ1-4, with D perhaps matching TRBD1 (5 bases). Trimming took 3 bases from V and 7 from J, leaving 12 bases between them. CDR3 size: 14 residues. The CDR3 here is CASSFRVRGEKLFF. The CDR3 region has the DNA TGTGCCAGCAGTTTCAGGGTGCGAGGTGAAAAACTGTTTTTT.

The DNA for the CDR3 is TGTGCCAGCAGGGGACTAGCGGGGAGCTCCTACGAGCAGTACTTC. This encodes CASRGLAGSSYEQYF. The V gene is TRBV12-3 or TRBV12-4, the J gene TRBJ2-7, with TRBD2 matching over 13 bases. CDR3 length: 15 amino acids. The ends lost 6 bases at V and 0 bases at J; junction bases unmatched: 2.

This clonotype showed up just a few times. The chain is built from TRBV28 and TRBJ2-5; D call uncertain. The J call may be wrong; the DNA end is better matched by TRBJ2-7. This CDR3 is built from 15 residues. CDR1 MDHEN and CDR2 SYDVKM come from the germline V gene. CDR3 region: CASKNPTAISYEQYF. The CDR3 bases are TGTGCCAGCAAAAACCCTACCGCCATCTCCTACGAGCAGTACTTC.

The V and J genes are TRBV6-6 and TRBJ2-5, with no clear D. Germline V gene sequence: CDR1 MNHNY, CDR2 SVGAGI (reference sequence). Trimming removed 8 bases from V and 4 bases from J, with 17 bases in between. The CDR3 extends over 14 amino acids. The CDR3, as DNA: TGTGCCAGCTTGAGTGACACCGGTATAGAGACCCAGTACTTC. Translating it yields CASLSDTGIETQYF.